The sequence of this T cell receptor (beta chain) was determined in a study of response to subunit inactivated influenza vaccine (dated 2018 in TCRdb). Context from the whole study: The study used deep quantitative T cell receptor repertoire profiling to track responses to a trivalent subunit inactivated influenza vaccine. The full study reports these points: According to the authors, only a limited number of new T cells may be recruited by each seasonal influenza vaccination.

In regard to this clonotype: The antigen it recognizes is unknown. No base qualities exist here, and no much larger clone lies one base off it.

Library generation was performed with RT-PCR. The instrument given in TCRdb is Illumina HiSeq 2500. TCRdb ran its own pipeline on the public reads, namely fastp trimming at Q25 and MiXCR clone calling, and kept in-frame beta chains. Entries are consolidated by CDR3 protein sequence, retaining the most common genes and DNA. The sample yields roughly 620,000 distinct CDR3 sequences; around 11% were counted once. 11% of the sample belongs to the ten largest clones. The CDR3 runs 15 residues from the cysteine to the phenylalanine. Of the read, only the CDR3 DNA is kept; its 45 bases are in frame from base 1. The V end loses 1 base and the J end loses 5 bases, and a stretch of 12 bases separates them. The data were also submitted as part of a second study, on T cells expressing NK-cell markers. The second study reports: The TCR beta cDNA libraries were made using 5'RACE template switching, a step that added both a universal primer site and unique molecular identifiers. TCR beta-chain repertoires were profiled in sorted CD3+CD56+NKG2C+, CD3+CD56+NKG2C- and CD3+CD56-NKG2C+ T-cell subsets from fewer than 10 donors. Of the eight sequenced donors, seven were found to be HCMV-seropositive and one was found to be HCMV-seronegative. In several experiments an anti-gammadeltaTCR antibody was added to restrict sorting to alphabetaTCR-expressing T cells. In several donors, the dominant CD3+CD56+NKG2C+ clonotypes were found to rank among the top 10 CD8+ clonotypes and to make up roughly 1.0-7.0% of CD8+ T cells. Those dominant clonotypes were again the most abundant among CD3+CD56-NKG2C+ cells in a handful of donors, at roughly 25-60.1%. It remained unclear whether the expanded NKG2C-expressing T cell clones were specific for HCMV antigens. The study sequenced eight donors, all healthy volunteers chosen at random: three men and five women. HCMV-specific IgG was detected in serum with a commercial ELISA kit to determine HCMV serostatus. Ficoll density gradient centrifugation was used to isolate peripheral blood mononuclear cells from blood. For six donors, unsorted PBMC were also used to sequence bulk peripheral blood T-cell repertoires. cDNA synthesis was primed from the TCR beta constant segment, followed by two successive PCR amplification steps. Libraries were sequenced as 2 x 150 bp reads on Illumina HiSeq 2000/2500, MiSeq or NextSeq. MIGEC handled demultiplexing of the reads and grouping by UMI, while MiTCR was used to assemble and quantify clonotypes. Only TCR cDNA sequences supported by at least two reads were kept to exclude erroneous sequences. Downstream repertoire analysis used the tcR package, and clonotypes were matched across fractions by CDR3 nucleotide sequence plus V segment. VDJmatch was used to annotate antigen specificity against VDJdb, with one amino acid substitution in CDR3 allowed.

The rearrangement combines TRBV12-3 or TRBV12-4 with TRBJ2-1; a confident D gene designation cannot be given. The clonotype comes from a man aged 45-65 years who received an inactivated influenza vaccine. Donor details come from another sample of the same person, matched by shared clones. The sample in question was PBMCs from blood, obtained on the day of vaccination. The nucleotide sequence is given as TGTGCCAGCAGTTTAGTTGGCGGCGAAAACAATGAGCAGTTCTTC. This codes for CASSLVGGENNEQFF.